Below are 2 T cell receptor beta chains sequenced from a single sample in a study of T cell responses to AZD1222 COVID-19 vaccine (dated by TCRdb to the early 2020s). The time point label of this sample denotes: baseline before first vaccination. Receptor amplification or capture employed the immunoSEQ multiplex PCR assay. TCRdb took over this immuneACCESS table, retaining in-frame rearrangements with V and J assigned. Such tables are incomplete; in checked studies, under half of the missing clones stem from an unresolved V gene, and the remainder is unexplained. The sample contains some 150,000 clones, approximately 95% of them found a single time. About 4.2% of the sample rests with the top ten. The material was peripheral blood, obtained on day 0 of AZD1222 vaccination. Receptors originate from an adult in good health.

The CDR3 sequence is CASSPSGASYEQYF. The CDR3 coding sequence is TGTGCCAGCAGCCCCAGCGGGGCCTCCTACGAGCAGTACTTC. The rearrangement uses TRBV7-9 and TRBJ2-7; the match to TRBD2 covers 7 bases. J lost 0 bases, V lost 5 bases, and 4 bases had no gene match. The CDR3 runs 14 residues. The V gene's germline CDR1 is SEHNR and CDR2 FQNEAQ (reference sequence).

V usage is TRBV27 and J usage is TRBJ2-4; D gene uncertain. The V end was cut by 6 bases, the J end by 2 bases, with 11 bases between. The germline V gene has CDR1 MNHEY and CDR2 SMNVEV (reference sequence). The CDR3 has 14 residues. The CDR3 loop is CASSENGPKNIQYF. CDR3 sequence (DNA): TGTGCCAGCAGCGAGAATGGTCCCAAAAACATTCAGTACTTC.